This T cell receptor (beta chain) emerged from a study of shared clonotypes between healthy human individuals. Concerning this clone: Its target is unknown.

This CDR3 has 14 amino acids. The V end lost 5 bases, the J end lost 3 bases, and 14 bases lay between the germline ends. Germline V lookup: CDR1 SQVTM, CDR2 ANQGSEA. Study outcomes and limitations: In general, naive subsets displayed greater estimated richness than memory subsets did.

Tens of thousands of T cell genomes (around 0.2 ug DNA) went into each sorted-subset replicate. Per the original methods: Junction-only immunoSEQ sequences carried no quality scores, so filtering differed. Only in-frame clones appear in the TCRdb table, and some are missing; sequencing was by immunoSEQ multiplex PCR. The DNA was the basis for D and trimming; V, J and clone size are from that table. Seen here are 850,000 to 1,200,000 clones, about three quarters observed once, and the top ten hold 1.4% to 1.5%. Material for sequencing was memory CD4+ T cells sorted from blood. Subset here: CD45RA-negative fraction. The sequence came from a man between 18 and 35 years old in good health. The V and J genes are TRBV29-1 and TRBJ1-5, with D perhaps matching TRBD1 (5 bases). As DNA, the CDR3 is TGCAGCGTTTCCTTTGGGGGACCCAATCAGCCCCAGCATTTT. It specifies CSVSFGGPNQPQHF.